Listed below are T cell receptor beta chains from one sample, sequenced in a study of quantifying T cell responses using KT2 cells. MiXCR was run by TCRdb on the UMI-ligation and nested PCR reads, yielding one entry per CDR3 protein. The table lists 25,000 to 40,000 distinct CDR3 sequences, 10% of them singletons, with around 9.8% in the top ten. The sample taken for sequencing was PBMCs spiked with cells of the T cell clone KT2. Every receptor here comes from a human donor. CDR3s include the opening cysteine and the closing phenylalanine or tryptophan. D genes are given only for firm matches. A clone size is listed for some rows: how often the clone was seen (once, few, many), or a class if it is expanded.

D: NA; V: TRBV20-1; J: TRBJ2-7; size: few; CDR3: CSALGPAGDYEQYF; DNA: TGCAGTGCCTTAGGCCCGGCAGGGGATTACGAGCAGTACTTC
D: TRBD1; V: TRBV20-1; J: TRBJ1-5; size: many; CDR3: CSARKTGWSNQPQHF; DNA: TGCAGTGCTAGAAAGACAGGGTGGAGCAATCAGCCCCAGCATTTT
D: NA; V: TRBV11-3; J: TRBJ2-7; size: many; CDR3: CASSLGGLERHEQYF; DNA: TGTGCCAGCAGCTTAGGGGGGCTCGAGAGGCACGAGCAGTACTTC
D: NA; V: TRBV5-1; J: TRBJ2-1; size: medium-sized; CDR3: CASSLTSSEYNEQFF; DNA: TGCGCCAGCAGCTTGACGTCTAGCGAGTACAATGAGCAGTTCTTC
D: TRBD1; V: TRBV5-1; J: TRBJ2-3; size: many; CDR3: CASSLGGGRPDTQYF; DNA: TGCGCCAGCAGCTTGGGAGGGGGCAGACCAGATACGCAGTATTTT
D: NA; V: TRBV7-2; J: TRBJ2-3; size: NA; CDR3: CASSLGTADTQYF; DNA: TGTGCCAGCAGCTTAGGAACAGCAGATACGCAGTATTTT
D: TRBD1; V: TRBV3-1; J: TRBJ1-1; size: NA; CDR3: CASSQAQGAGTEAFF; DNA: TGTGCCAGCAGCCAAGCTCAGGGGGCGGGAACTGAAGCTTTCTTT
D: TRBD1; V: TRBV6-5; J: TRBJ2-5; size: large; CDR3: CASSGTGTGKETQYF; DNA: TGTGCCAGCAGTGGCACCGGGACAGGGAAAGAGACCCAGTACTTC
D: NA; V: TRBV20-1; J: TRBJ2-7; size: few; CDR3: CSASLEEWTYEQYF; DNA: TGCAGTGCTAGTCTGGAGGAGTGGACCTACGAGCAGTACTTC
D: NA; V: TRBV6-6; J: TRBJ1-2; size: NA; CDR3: CASSYPPPTKDYTF; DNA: TGTGCCAGCAGTTACCCCCCCCCAACAAAAGACTACACCTTC
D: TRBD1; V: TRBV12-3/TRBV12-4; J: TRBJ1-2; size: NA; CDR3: CASSFGQALYGYTF; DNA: TGTGCCAGCAGTTTTGGACAGGCTCTCTATGGCTACACCTTC
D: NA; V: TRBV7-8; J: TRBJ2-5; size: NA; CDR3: CASSEEWETQYF; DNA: TGTGCCAGCAGCGAAGAATGGGAGACCCAGTACTTC
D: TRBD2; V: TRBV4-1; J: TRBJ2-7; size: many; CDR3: CASSFRTSSSYEQYF; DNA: TGCGCCAGCAGCTTCCGGACTAGCAGTTCCTACGAGCAGTACTTC
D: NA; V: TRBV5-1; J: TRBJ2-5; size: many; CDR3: CASSPGPQETQYF; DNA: TGCGCCAGCAGCCCCGGGCCTCAAGAGACCCAGTACTTC
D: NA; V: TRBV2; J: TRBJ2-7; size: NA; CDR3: CASRILEGTYEQYF; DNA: TGTGCCAGCAGGATCCTGGAGGGCACCTACGAGCAGTACTTC
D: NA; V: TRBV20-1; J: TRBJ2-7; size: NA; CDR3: CSAKASGYEQYF; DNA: TGCAGTGCCAAAGCTTCGGGCTACGAGCAGTACTTC
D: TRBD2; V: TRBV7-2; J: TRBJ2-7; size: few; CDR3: CASSSGLAGVEQYF; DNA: TGTGCCAGCAGCTCCGGACTAGCGGGGGTCGAGCAGTACTTC
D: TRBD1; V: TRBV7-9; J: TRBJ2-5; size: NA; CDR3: CASSSRTGARETQYF; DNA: TGTGCCAGCAGCAGCCGAACAGGGGCACGAGAGACCCAGTACTTC
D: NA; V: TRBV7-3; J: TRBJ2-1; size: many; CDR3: CASSSSENEQFF; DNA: TGTGCCAGCAGCTCCAGTGAGAATGAGCAGTTCTTC
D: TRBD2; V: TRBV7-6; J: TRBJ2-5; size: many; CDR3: CASSTRLAGGQETQYF; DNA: TGTGCCAGCAGCACAAGACTAGCGGGGGGACAAGAGACCCAGTACTTC
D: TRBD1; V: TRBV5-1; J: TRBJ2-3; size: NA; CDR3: CASSVLGQVYTDTQYF; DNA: TGCGCCAGCAGCGTCCTGGGACAGGTCTACACAGATACGCAGTATTTT
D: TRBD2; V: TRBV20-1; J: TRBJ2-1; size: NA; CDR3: CSAYLAGITYSYNEQFF; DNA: TGCAGTGCTTACCTAGCGGGAATAACTTACTCCTACAATGAGCAGTTCTTC
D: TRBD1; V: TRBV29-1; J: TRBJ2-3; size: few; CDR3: CSVEDPGTGSGTDTQYF; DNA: TGCAGCGTTGAAGATCCTGGGACAGGATCAGGCACAGATACGCAGTATTTT
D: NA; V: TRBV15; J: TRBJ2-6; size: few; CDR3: CATSSGAGVNSGANVLTF; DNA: TGTGCCACCAGCAGTGGAGCAGGGGTCAACTCTGGGGCCAACGTCCTGACTTTC
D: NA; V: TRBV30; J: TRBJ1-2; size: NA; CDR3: CAWSPGRTYGYTF; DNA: TGTGCCTGGAGTCCGGGACGGACCTATGGCTACACCTTC
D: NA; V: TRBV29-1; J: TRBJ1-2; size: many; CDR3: CSVAIPGHYGYTF; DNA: TGCAGCGTTGCTATCCCCGGGCACTATGGCTACACCTTC
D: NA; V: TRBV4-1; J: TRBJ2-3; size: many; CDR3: CASSQDPTDTQYF; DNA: TGCGCCAGCAGCCAAGACCCCACAGATACGCAGTATTTT
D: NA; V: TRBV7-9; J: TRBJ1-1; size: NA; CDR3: CASSPPLVGKIDTEAFF; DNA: TGTGCCAGCAGCCCCCCACTGGTAGGGAAAATAGACACTGAAGCTTTCTTT
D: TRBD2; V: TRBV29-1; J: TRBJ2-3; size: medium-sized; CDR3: CSVEEVPGRADTQYF; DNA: TGCAGCGTTGAAGAGGTTCCCGGGAGGGCAGATACGCAGTATTTT
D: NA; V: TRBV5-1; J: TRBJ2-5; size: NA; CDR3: CASTPVDPLRTQYF; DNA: TGCGCCAGCACACCAGTGGACCCCCTACGGACCCAGTACTTC
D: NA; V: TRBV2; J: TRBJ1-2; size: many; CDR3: CASSWTENYGYTF; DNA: TGTGCCAGCAGCTGGACCGAGAACTATGGCTACACCTTC
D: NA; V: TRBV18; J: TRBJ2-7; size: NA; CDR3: CASSPRQGSYEQYF; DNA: TGTGCCAGCTCACCACGTCAGGGATCCTACGAGCAGTACTTC
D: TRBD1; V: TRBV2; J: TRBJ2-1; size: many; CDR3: CASSEKTGVYNEQFF; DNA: TGTGCCAGCAGTGAAAAGACAGGGGTCTACAATGAGCAGTTCTTC
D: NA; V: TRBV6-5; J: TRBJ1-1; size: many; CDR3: CASSSQWGGNMNTEAFF; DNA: TGTGCCAGCAGTTCCCAGTGGGGGGGGAATATGAACACTGAAGCTTTCTTT
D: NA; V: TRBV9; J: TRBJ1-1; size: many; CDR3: CASSPRSPRMNTEAFF; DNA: TGTGCCAGCAGCCCGCGTTCACCACGGATGAACACTGAAGCTTTCTTT
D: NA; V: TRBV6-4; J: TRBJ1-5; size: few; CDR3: CASSGTGLDQPQHF; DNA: TGTGCCAGCAGTGGAACAGGGCTCGATCAGCCCCAGCATTTT
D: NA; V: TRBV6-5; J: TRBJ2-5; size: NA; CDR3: CASSALGVQQETQYF; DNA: TGTGCCAGCAGCGCACTGGGGGTTCAGCAGGAGACCCAGTACTTC
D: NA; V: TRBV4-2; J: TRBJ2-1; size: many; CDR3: CASSTLPWGSSYNEQFF; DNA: TGTGCCAGCAGCACCCTCCCCTGGGGGAGCTCCTACAATGAGCAGTTCTTC
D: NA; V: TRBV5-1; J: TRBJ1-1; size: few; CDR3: CASSLDFSFMNTEAFF; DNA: TGCGCCAGCAGCTTGGACTTCAGTTTCATGAACACTGAAGCTTTCTTT
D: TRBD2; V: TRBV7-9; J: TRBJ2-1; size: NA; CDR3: CASRRTSGRHGSEQFF; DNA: TGTGCCAGCCGGAGGACTAGCGGGAGGCATGGTAGTGAGCAGTTCTTC
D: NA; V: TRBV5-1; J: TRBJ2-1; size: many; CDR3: CASSLSPMTTMPYNEQFF; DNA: TGCGCCAGCAGCTTGTCCCCGATGACGACAATGCCCTACAATGAGCAGTTCTTC
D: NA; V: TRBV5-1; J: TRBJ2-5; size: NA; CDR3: CASRSTGAVQETQYF; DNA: TGCGCCAGCAGATCCACAGGAGCAGTCCAAGAGACCCAGTACTTC
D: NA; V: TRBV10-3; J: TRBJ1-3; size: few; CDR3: CATGSRVPSGNTIYF; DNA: TGTGCCACCGGGAGCCGAGTCCCCTCTGGAAACACCATATATTTT
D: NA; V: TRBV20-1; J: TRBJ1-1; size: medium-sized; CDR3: CSAQGPAEAFF; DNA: TGCAGTGCTCAAGGGCCCGCTGAAGCTTTCTTT
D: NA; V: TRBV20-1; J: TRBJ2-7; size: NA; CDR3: CSASPFGKGEQYF; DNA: TGCAGTGCTAGCCCATTCGGAAAGGGCGAGCAGTACTTC
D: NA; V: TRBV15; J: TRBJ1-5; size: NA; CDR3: CATSRFSARGGSNQPQHF; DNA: TGTGCCACCAGCAGATTCTCCGCGCGGGGGGGAAGCAATCAGCCCCAGCATTTT
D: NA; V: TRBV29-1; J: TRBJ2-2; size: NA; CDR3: CSVFGSGNTGELFF; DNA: TGCAGCGTTTTCGGTAGCGGAAACACCGGGGAGCTGTTTTTT
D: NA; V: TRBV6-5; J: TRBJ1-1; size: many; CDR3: CASSYNQRNTVLNEAFF; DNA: TGTGCCAGCAGTTACAACCAGCGGAACACGGTTCTAAATGAAGCTTTCTTT
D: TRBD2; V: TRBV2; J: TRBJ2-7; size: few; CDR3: CASSLSGRAGLPYF; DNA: TGTGCCAGCAGTCTTAGCGGGAGGGCAGGTCTTCCGTACTTC
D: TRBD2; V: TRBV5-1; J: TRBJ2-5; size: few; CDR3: CASSSLAGAQETQYF; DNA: TGCGCCAGCAGCTCGCTAGCGGGGGCTCAAGAGACCCAGTACTTC
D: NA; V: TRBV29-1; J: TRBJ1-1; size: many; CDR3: CSVVMVLNTEAFF; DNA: TGCAGCGTTGTAATGGTCCTTAACACTGAAGCTTTCTTT
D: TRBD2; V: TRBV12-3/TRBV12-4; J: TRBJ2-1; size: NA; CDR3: CASIPGLAGPPFF; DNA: TGTGCCAGCATCCCGGGACTAGCGGGGCCACCGTTCTTC
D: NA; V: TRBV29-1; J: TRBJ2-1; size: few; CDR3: CSVEDRTNYNEQFF; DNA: TGCAGCGTTGAAGACCGGACGAACTACAATGAGCAGTTCTTC
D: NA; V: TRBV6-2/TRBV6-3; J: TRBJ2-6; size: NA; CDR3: CASRRQGASSGANVLTF; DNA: TGTGCCTCACGCAGGCAGGGAGCAAGCTCTGGGGCCAACGTCCTGACTTTC
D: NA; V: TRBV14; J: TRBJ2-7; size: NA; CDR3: CGSSPWEQYF; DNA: TGTGGCAGCAGCCCCTGGGAGCAGTACTTC
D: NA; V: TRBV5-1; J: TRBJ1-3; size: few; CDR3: CASSLEGSSGNTIYF; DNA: TGCGCCAGCAGCTTGGAAGGCAGCTCTGGAAACACCATATATTTT
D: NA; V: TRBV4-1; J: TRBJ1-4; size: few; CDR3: CASSQVYREKLFF; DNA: TGCGCCAGCAGCCAAGTGTATCGAGAAAAACTGTTTTTT